The clone carrying this T cell receptor beta chain came up a few times. Its specificity is not known. Trimming removed 6 bases at V and 0 bases at J, with 11 bases between. The germline CDR1 and CDR2 sequences are MNHEY and SVGEGT. The CDR3 extends over 14 amino acids. This sample is drawn from a study of blood T cells in healthy people across ages. Study results and caveats: Age brought a roughly linear fall in TCR beta diversity measured per million T cells.

Staff drew 8 to 10 milliliters of peripheral blood from each donor. A sample-barcoded 5' primer and a J-beta primer mix were used in a second PCR of roughly 6 to 11 cycles. Carrying 12 random nucleotides, a template-switch adaptor labeled each individual cDNA molecule. In TCRdb, the 5' RACE reads were re-called with MiXCR into one record per CDR3 protein. The table records more than 800,000 distinct CDR3 sequences, roughly 26% of them present only once. The sequenced material came from blood. This receptor was taken from a woman older than 75 in good health. This chain joins TRBV6-2 or TRBV6-3 and TRBJ1-2, with unresolved D. In DNA form, the CDR3 reads TGTGCCAGCAGAAACGCAGGTACTAACTATGGCTACACCTTC. As protein: CASRNAGTNYGYTF.